A selection of T cell receptor beta chains follows, all from one sample in a study of blood T cell repertoires in COVID-19. Profiled with immunoSEQ multiplex PCR; TCRdb holds only in-frame clones, not every one. This table holds approximately 300,000 clones, roughly nine tenths found once. The sample consisted of PBMCs or T cells enriched from blood (not recorded which). The receptors derive from a man aged 60 to 69 who had recovered from COVID-19. CDR3s include the opening cysteine and the closing phenylalanine or tryptophan. The D gene is left open where the match is weak. The listing skips clone size in some rows; elsewhere it reads once, few, many or a size class.

NA	TRBV28	TRBJ1-5	NA	CASRGRGEPQHF	TGTGCCAGCAGGGGCAGGGGTGAGCCCCAGCATTTT
NA	TRBV28	TRBJ1-5	TRBD1	CASSFSHRGSQPQHF	TGTGCCAGCAGTTTCTCCCACAGGGGGAGTCAGCCCCAGCATTTT
NA	TRBV28	TRBJ2-1	TRBD1	CASSPPGTVSYNEQFF	TGTGCCAGCAGTCCCCCGGGGACAGTCTCCTACAATGAGCAGTTCTTC
few	TRBV30	TRBJ2-2	NA	CARQTSSMTGELFF	TGTGCCCGACAGACCAGCTCAATGACCGGGGAGCTGTTTTTT
NA	TRBV13	TRBJ2-3	NA	CASSAGTGVLAADTQYF	TGTGCCAGCAGCGCAGGAACCGGGGTACTAGCCGCAGATACGCAGTATTTT
NA	TRBV6-2/TRBV6-3	TRBJ2-5	TRBD1	CASSTPAGTGYQETQYF	TGTGCCAGCAGTACCCCAGCCGGGACAGGGTACCAAGAGACCCAGTACTTC
NA	TRBV15	TRBJ2-1	TRBD2	CATSRESPTSASSYNEQFF	TGTGCCACCAGCAGAGAGAGTCCCACTAGCGCGAGCTCCTACAATGAGCAGTTCTTC
NA	TRBV19	TRBJ1-3	NA	CASSIQGLGNTIYF	TGTGCCAGTAGTATCCAGGGACTCGGAAACACCATATATTTT
NA	TRBV19	TRBJ1-1	NA	CASTWSPGTEAFF	TGTGCCAGTACCTGGAGTCCGGGCACTGAAGCTTTCTTT
NA	TRBV7-7	TRBJ2-7	TRBD1	CASSDGTGQTYEQYF	TGTGCTAGCAGCGACGGGACAGGCCAAACCTACGAGCAGTACTTC
NA	TRBV27	TRBJ2-7	TRBD2	CASGLAGVSYEQYF	TGTGCCAGCGGACTAGCGGGAGTCTCCTACGAGCAGTACTTC
once	TRBV29-1	TRBJ2-1	TRBD2	CSVGEIAGTGEQFF	TGCAGCGTTGGGGAAATAGCGGGAACGGGTGAGCAGTTCTTC
once	TRBV5-1	TRBJ2-2	TRBD2	CASSFRTSLSSTGELFF	TGCGCCAGCAGCTTCCGGACTAGCCTTAGTTCCACCGGGGAGCTGTTTTTT
NA	TRBV3-1/TRBV3-2	TRBJ2-1	TRBD2	CASSPLSGYSYNEQFF	TGTGCCAGCAGTCCACTTAGCGGGTACTCCTACAATGAGCAGTTCTTC